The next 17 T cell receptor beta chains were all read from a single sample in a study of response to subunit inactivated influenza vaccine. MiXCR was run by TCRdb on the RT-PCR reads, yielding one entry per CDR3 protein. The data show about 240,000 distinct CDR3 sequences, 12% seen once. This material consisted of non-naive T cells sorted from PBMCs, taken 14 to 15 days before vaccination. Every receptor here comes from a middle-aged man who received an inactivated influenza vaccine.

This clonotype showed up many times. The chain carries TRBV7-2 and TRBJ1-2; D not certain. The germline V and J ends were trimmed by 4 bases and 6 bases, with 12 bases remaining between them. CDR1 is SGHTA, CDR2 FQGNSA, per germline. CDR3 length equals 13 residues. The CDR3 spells CASSSYIDNGYTF. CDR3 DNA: TGTGCCAGCAGCTCCTATATAGACAATGGCTACACCTTC.

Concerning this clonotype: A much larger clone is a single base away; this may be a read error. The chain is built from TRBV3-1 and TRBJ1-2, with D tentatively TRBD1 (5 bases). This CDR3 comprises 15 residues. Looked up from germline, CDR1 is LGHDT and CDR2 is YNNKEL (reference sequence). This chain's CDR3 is CVSSQGRETRYGYTF. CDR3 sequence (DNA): TGTGTCAGCAGCCAGGGACGGGAAACTCGATATGGCTACACCTTC.

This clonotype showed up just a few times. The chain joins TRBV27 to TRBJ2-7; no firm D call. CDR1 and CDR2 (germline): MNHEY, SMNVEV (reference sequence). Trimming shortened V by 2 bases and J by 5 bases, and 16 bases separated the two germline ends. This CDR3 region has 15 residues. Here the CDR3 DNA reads TGTGCCAGCAGTTTAGTCCTGGGAACGGGCCACGAGCAGTACTTC. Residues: CASSLVLGTGHEQYF.

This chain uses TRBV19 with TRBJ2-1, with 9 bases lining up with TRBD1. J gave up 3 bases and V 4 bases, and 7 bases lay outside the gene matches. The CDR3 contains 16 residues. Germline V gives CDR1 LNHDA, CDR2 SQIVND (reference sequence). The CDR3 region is CASSRLDRGNYNEQFF. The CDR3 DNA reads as TGTGCCAGTAGTAGACTCGACAGGGGGAACTACAATGAGCAGTTCTTC. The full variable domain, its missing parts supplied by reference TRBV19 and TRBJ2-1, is DGGITQSPKYLFRKEGQNVTLSCEQNLNHDAMYWYRQDPGQGLRLIYYSQIVNDFQKGDIAEGYSVSREKKESFPLTVTSAQKNPTAFYLCASSRLDRGNYNEQFFGPGTRLTVL.

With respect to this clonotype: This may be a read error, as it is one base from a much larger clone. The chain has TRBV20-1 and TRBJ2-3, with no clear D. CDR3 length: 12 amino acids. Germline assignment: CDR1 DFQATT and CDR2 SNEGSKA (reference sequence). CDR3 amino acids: CSATDGRDSQYF. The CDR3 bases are TGCAGTGCTACGGACGGAAGAGATTCGCAGTATTTT.

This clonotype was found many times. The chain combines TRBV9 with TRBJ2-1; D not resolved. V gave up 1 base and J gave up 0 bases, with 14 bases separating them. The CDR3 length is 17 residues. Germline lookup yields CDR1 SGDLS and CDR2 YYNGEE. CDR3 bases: TGTGCCAGCAGCGTATCCGCCCCGGCAGGCTCCTACAATGAGCAGTTCTTC. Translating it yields CASSVSAPAGSYNEQFF.

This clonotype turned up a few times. CDR3 amino acids: CASSPGVGAEAGANVLTF. The DNA for the CDR3 is TGTGCCAGCTCACCCGGCGTAGGGGCCGAGGCAGGGGCCAACGTCCTGACTTTC. The V gene is TRBV18, the J gene TRBJ2-6; D perhaps matches TRBD1 (5 bases). The CDR3 totals 18 residues. V was pared by 3 bases and J by 4 bases, with 19 bases between. The germline V gene has CDR1 KGHSH and CDR2 LQKENI.

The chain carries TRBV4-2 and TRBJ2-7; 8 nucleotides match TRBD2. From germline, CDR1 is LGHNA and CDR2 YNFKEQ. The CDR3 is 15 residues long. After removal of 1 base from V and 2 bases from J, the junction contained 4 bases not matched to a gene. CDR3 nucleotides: TGTGCCAGCAGCCAAGCAAGCGGGGGTACCTACGAGCAGTACTTC. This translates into CASSQASGGTYEQYF.

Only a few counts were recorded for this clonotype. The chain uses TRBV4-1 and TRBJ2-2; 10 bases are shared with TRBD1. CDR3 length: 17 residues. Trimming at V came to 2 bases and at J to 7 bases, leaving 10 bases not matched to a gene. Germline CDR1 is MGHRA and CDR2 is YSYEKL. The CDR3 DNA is TGCGCCAGCAGCCAACTATTGAGGGGACAGGGGTTCGGGGAGCTGTTTTTT. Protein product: CASSQLLRGQGFGELFF.

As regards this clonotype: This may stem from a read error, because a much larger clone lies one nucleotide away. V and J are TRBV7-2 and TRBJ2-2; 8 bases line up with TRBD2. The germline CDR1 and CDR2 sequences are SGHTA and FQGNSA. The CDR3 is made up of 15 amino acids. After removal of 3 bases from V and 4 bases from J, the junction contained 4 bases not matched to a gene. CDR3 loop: CASSFSGASTGELFF. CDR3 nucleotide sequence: TGTGCCAGCAGCTTTAGCGGGGCGAGCACCGGGGAGCTGTTTTTT.

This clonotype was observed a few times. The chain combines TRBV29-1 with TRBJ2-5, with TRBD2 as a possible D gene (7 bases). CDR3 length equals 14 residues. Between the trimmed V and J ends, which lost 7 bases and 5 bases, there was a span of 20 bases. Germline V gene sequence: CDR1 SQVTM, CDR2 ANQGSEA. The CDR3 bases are TGCAGCGGAGCCGGGGGGCGGGGTGGGGAGACCCAGTACTTC. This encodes CSGAGGRGGETQYF.

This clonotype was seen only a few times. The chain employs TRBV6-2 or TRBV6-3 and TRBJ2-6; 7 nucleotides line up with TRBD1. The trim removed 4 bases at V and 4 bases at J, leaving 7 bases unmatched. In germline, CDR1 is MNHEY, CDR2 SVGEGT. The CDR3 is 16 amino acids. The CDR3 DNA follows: TGTGCCAGCAGTTTGACAGGGCTCCTCGGGGCCAACGTCCTGACTTTC. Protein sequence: CASSLTGLLGANVLTF.

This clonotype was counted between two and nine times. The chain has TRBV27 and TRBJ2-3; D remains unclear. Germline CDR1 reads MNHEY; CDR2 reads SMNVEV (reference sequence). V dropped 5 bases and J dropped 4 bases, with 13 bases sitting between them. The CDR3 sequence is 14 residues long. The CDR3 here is CASSIRARPDTQYF. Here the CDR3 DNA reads TGTGCCAGCAGTATTCGGGCCCGACCAGATACGCAGTATTTT.

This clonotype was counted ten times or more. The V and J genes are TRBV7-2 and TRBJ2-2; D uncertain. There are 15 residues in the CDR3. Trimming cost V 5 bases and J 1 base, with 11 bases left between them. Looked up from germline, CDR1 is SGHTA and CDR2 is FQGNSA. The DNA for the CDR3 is TGTGCCAGCAGCCCGGGTTCCCTGAACACCGGGGAGCTGTTTTTT. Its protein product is CASSPGSLNTGELFF.

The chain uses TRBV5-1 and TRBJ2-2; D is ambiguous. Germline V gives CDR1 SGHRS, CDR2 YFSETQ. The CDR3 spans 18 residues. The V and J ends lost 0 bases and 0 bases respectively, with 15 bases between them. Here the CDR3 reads CASSLALGLIANTGELFF. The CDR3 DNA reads TGCGCCAGCAGCTTGGCCTTGGGGTTGATCGCGAACACCGGGGAGCTGTTTTTT.

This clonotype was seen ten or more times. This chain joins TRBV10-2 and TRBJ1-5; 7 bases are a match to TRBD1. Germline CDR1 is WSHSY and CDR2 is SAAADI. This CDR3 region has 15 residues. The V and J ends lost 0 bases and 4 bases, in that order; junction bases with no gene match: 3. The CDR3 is CASSESGTANQPQHF. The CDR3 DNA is TGCGCCAGCAGTGAGTCAGGGACAGCTAATCAGCCCCAGCATTTT.

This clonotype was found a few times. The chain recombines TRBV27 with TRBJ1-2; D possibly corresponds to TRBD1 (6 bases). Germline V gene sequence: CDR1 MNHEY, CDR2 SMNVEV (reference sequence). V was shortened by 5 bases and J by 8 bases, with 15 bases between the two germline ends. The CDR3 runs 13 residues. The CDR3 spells CASSPSGGGGYTF. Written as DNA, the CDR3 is TGTGCCAGCAGTCCCTCCGGGGGCGGAGGCTACACCTTC.